This is a list of T cell receptor beta chains from one sample in a study of blood T cell repertoires in COVID-19. Profiling relied on immunoSEQ multiplex PCR, and the TCRdb table lists in-frame clones only, not all of them. The sample gives approximately 220,000 clones, 65% to 85% of which show up once; about 3% is in the top ten. Sequences were obtained from peripheral blood. All receptors come from a woman in her thirties who had recovered from COVID-19. CDR3s include the opening cysteine and the closing phenylalanine or tryptophan. A D gene is named only where the DNA matches it firmly. Clone size appears in some rows only: once, few, many, or a class for an expanded clone.

DNA,CDR3,V,size,D,J,length
TGTGCCAGTACTGTTACACAGGGGACTGAAGCTTTCTTT,CASTVTQGTEAFF,TRBV19,.,TRBD1,TRBJ1-1,13
TGTGCCAGCAGTTTGGGACAACTTCACACAGATACGCAGTATTTT,CASSLGQLHTDTQYF,TRBV28,.,.,TRBJ2-3,15
TGTGCCAGCACAGGAGGGTTCAATGAGCAGTTCTTC,CASTGGFNEQFF,TRBV27,.,.,TRBJ2-1,12
TGCGCCAGCAGCCTGAAGGACAGAGGAACTGAAGCTTTCTTT,CASSLKDRGTEAFF,TRBV4-1,once,.,TRBJ1-1,14
TGTGCCAGTAGTCCGCGAGGCCAGGGCTACGAGCAGTACTTC,CASSPRGQGYEQYF,TRBV19,.,.,TRBJ2-7,14
TGTGCCAGCACCCCAAGGGACAGTGGCCCCTCCTATGGCTACACCTTC,CASTPRDSGPSYGYTF,TRBV7-9,.,TRBD1,TRBJ1-2,16
TGTGCCAGCAACGGACTAGCGGGAGTAAGAGATACGCAGTATTTT,CASNGLAGVRDTQYF,TRBV5-6,.,TRBD2,TRBJ2-3,15
TGTGCCAGCAGCCCCCCGGGACTAGTGTCCTACAATGAGCAGTTCTTC,CASSPPGLVSYNEQFF,TRBV3-1/TRBV3-2,few,TRBD2,TRBJ2-1,16
TGTGCCAGCAGCTTGGACAGGGGAGACTATGGCTACACCTTC,CASSLDRGDYGYTF,TRBV5-5,.,TRBD1,TRBJ1-2,14
TGTGCCAGCACCTTGCAGGGGGCTGACGAGCAGTACTTC,CASTLQGADEQYF,TRBV5-4,.,TRBD1,TRBJ2-7,13
TGTGCCAGCAGCTTACCCCTCTCGCGGGGCGTTGTAGAGCAGTACTTC,CASSLPLSRGVVEQYF,TRBV7-2,once,.,TRBJ2-7,16
TGTGCCAGCAGTGAAGCAGCTTACGAGCAGTACTTC,CASSEAAYEQYF,TRBV6-1,few,.,TRBJ2-7,12
TGTGCCGCATCCGGGACAGGGGTCCACGAGCAGTACTTC,CAASGTGVHEQYF,TRBV18,.,TRBD1,TRBJ2-7,13
TGTGCCAGCTCCCGGACAGGGGGCCACTCTGGAAACACCATATATTTT,CASSRTGGHSGNTIYF,TRBV19,.,TRBD1,TRBJ1-3,16
TGTGCCAGCAGTCTTGGACAGGTCGGGACTGAAGCTTTCTTT,CASSLGQVGTEAFF,TRBV3-1/TRBV3-2,few,TRBD1,TRBJ1-1,14
TGTGCCACCAGTTTTGATGGGGCCGAGCAGTACTTC,CATSFDGAEQYF,TRBV24-1,.,.,TRBJ2-7,12
TGTGCCAGCAGCTTGGGGGCGAACACTGAAGCTTTCTTT,CASSLGANTEAFF,TRBV11-2,.,.,TRBJ1-1,13
TGTGCCTGCAGACTAGCGGGGCTTTACAATGAGCAGTTCTTC,CACRLAGLYNEQFF,TRBV28,.,TRBD2,TRBJ2-1,14
TGTGCCAGCAGTGCCCAGCTGGGGGGAAGGGGTATTGGTGAGCAGTTCTTC,CASSAQLGGRGIGEQFF,TRBV6-4,many,.,TRBJ2-1,17
TGTGCCAGCAGCCCGGGACAGGGGGCCGCAGAGACCCAGTACTTC,CASSPGQGAAETQYF,TRBV11-3,.,TRBD1,TRBJ2-5,15
TGTGCCAGCAGCCCACCAATTAACGGGATTTCGGAGACCCAGTACTTC,CASSPPINGISETQYF,TRBV5-4,.,.,TRBJ2-5,16
TGTGCCAGCAGTGACGCCGGGACAGGGGGTAGAAAACTGTTTTTT,CASSDAGTGGRKLFF,TRBV6-1,.,TRBD1,TRBJ1-4,15
TGTGCCAGCAGCTTGTTCGGGAGCTACAATGAGCAGTTCTTC,CASSLFGSYNEQFF,TRBV5-4,.,.,TRBJ2-1,14
TGTGCCACCAGCCCAGGGTTTACCACCGGGGAGCTGTTTTTT,CATSPGFTTGELFF,TRBV24-1,once,.,TRBJ2-2,14
TGTGCCACCAGTGATTCGGGGGATACGCAGTATTTT,CATSDSGDTQYF,TRBV24-1,.,.,TRBJ2-3,12
TGTGCCAGCAGCCAGGAACAGGGCGGCACTGAAGCTTTCTTT,CASSQEQGGTEAFF,TRBV7-9,.,.,TRBJ1-1,14
TGTGCCAGCAGTTACTCTGGCGGGAGGGCGGGAGATACGCAGTATTTT,CASSYSGGRAGDTQYF,TRBV6-5,.,TRBD2,TRBJ2-3,16
TGTGCCAGCAGCCCGACAGGGAACACTGAAGCTTTCTTT,CASSPTGNTEAFF,TRBV11-2,.,.,TRBJ1-1,13
TGTGCCAGCAGCCTAAGGGGGGGGACCTACGAGCAGTACTTC,CASSLRGGTYEQYF,TRBV28,many,.,TRBJ2-7,14
TGTGCCAGCACCCGGGCAGGGATCTATGGCTACACCTTC,CASTRAGIYGYTF,TRBV6-5,.,.,TRBJ1-2,13
TGTGCCTGGAGTGTTTCGGGGGTCGGCTACACCTTC,CAWSVSGVGYTF,TRBV30,few,.,TRBJ1-2,12
TGTGCCAGCAGTGCCTCCTCCCGTAGAGCCTCCTACAATGAGCAGTTCTTC,CASSASSRRASYNEQFF,TRBV6-1,few,.,TRBJ2-1,17
TGCAGCGTTGAGAGGGACTCCTACGAGCAGTACTTC,CSVERDSYEQYF,TRBV29-1,.,.,TRBJ2-7,12
TGTGCCAGCAGCCCCGGACAGCCCCATGGTGAAGCTTTCTTT,CASSPGQPHGEAFF,TRBV7-9,.,.,TRBJ1-1,14
TGTGCCAGCAGTCGAGCGGGAGTTGAGCAGTTCTTC,CASSRAGVEQFF,TRBV2,many,TRBD2,TRBJ2-1,12
TGCGCCAGCAGCTTCACAGGGATTAGCTCTGGAAACACCATATATTTT,CASSFTGISSGNTIYF,TRBV5-1,.,.,TRBJ1-3,16
TGCGCCAGCAGCTTGGAGCAGGGTCCCCAGGCGTATTTT,CASSLEQGPQAYF,TRBV5-1,.,.,TRBJ2-3,13
TGCGCCAGCAGCCAAGATCGAGGGAGCTCCTACGAGCAGTACTTC,CASSQDRGSSYEQYF,TRBV4-1,.,.,TRBJ2-7,15
TGTGCTAGTGGTTTGGTCGCAGGGGGTAGACAGCCCCAGCATTTT,CASGLVAGGRQPQHF,TRBV12-5,.,TRBD1,TRBJ1-5,15
TGTGCCAGCAGCCAAGTGGACGGGATGGGTACAGATACGCAGTATTTT,CASSQVDGMGTDTQYF,TRBV3-1/TRBV3-2,.,.,TRBJ2-3,16
TGTGCCAGCAGCCAAGATGTGGGGCAGAAAGAGACCCAGTACTTC,CASSQDVGQKETQYF,TRBV3-1/TRBV3-2,few,.,TRBJ2-5,15
TGTGCCACCAGTGATCACCCGGGACTCGACAATGAGCAGTTCTTC,CATSDHPGLDNEQFF,TRBV24-1,.,.,TRBJ2-1,15
TGTGCCAGCAGTTTATCGAGGGAGGAAACTGAAGCTTTCTTT,CASSLSREETEAFF,TRBV28,.,.,TRBJ1-1,14